The 18 T cell receptor beta chains reported below all come from one sample, sequenced in a study of T-cell memory formation after mild COVID-19. In TCRdb, the 5' RACE reads were re-called with MiXCR into one record per CDR3 protein. The table includes almost 550,000 distinct CDR3 sequences, about a fifth detected once. The sample consisted of PBMCs or a T cell subset sorted from them (not recorded which). Receptor source: an adult woman who had mild COVID-19 (a few samples of this study predate the infection). Cell type and time point are not known.

The rearrangement uses TRBV19 and TRBJ2-2; D ambiguous. Germline V lookup: CDR1 LNHDA, CDR2 SQIVND (reference sequence). The CDR3 spans 15 residues. Trimming stripped 1 base from V and 4 bases from J, with 10 bases between. CDR3: CASSIGLPSTGELFF. CDR3 nucleotides: TGTGCCAGTAGTATAGGGCTACCATCCACCGGGGAGCTGTTTTTT. The full variable domain, in which reference TRBV19 and TRBJ2-2 provide the parts outside the CDR3, is DGGITQSPKYLFRKEGQNVTLSCEQNLNHDAMYWYRQDPGQGLRLIYYSQIVNDFQKGDIAEGYSVSREKKESFPLTVTSAQKNPTAFYLCASSIGLPSTGELFFGEGSRLTVL.

The CDR3 loop reads CASSYSQGSDTEAFF. In DNA, the CDR3 is TGTGCCAGCAGTTACTCTCAGGGATCGGACACTGAAGCTTTCTTT. This chain links TRBV6-5 with TRBJ1-1; tentative D call: TRBD1 (5 bases). CDR1 and CDR2 from the germline V gene are MNHEY and SVGAGI. V lost 0 bases and J lost 3, with 11 bases in between. The CDR3 extends over 15 amino acids.

This clonotype was picked up many times. V is TRBV12-3 or TRBV12-4 and J is TRBJ2-1; 11 bases match TRBD2. The V and J ends lost 4 bases and 0 bases, in that order; junction bases with no gene match: 11. The CDR3 covers 19 residues. The CDR3 bases are TGTGCCAGCAGTTCAACCGGGACTAGCGGAGTGAGCTCCTACAATGAGCAGTTCTTC. Its translation is CASSSTGTSGVSSYNEQFF.

This clonotype was seen only a few times. This chain joins TRBV12-3 or TRBV12-4 and TRBJ1-6; the D gene is possibly TRBD1 (6 bases). This CDR3 contains 15 residues. V was cut by 6 bases and J by 8 bases, with 17 bases left in between. The CDR3, as DNA: TGTGCCAGCAGGGACGCGGGGGGGGCAGATTCACCCCTCCACTTT. Translating gives CASRDAGGADSPLHF.

The chain recombines TRBV18 with TRBJ2-2; D is undetermined. Trimming pared 0 bases from V and 6 bases from J, leaving 8 bases between. This CDR3 comprises 14 residues. Germline V gene sequence: CDR1 KGHSH, CDR2 LQKENI. The DNA for the CDR3 is TGTGCCAGCTCACCACCGATGGCGCCCGGGGAGCTGTTTTTT. This gives the protein CASSPPMAPGELFF. Filled out from reference TRBV18 and TRBJ2-2, the complete variable domain reads NAGVMQNPRHLVRRRGQEARLRCSPMKGHSHVYWYRQLPEEGLKFMVYLQKENIIDESGMPKERFSAEFPKEGPSILRIQQVVRGDSAAYFCASSPPMAPGELFFGEGSRLTVL.

The V gene is TRBV25-1, the J gene TRBJ2-7; 7 nucleotides line up with TRBD1. In germline, CDR1 is MGHDK, CDR2 SYGVNS. Trimming removed 10 bases from V and 0 bases from J; junction bases left unmatched: 6. The CDR3 runs to 13 residues. CDR3 nucleotide sequence: TGTGCCATCGAGGGACAGTACTCCTACGAGCAGTACTTC. Protein sequence: CAIEGQYSYEQYF.

This clonotype was picked up a small number of times. The chain joins TRBV9 to TRBJ2-7, with D possibly being TRBD2 (5 bases). V was cut by 3 bases and J by 7 bases, with 14 bases left in between. The CDR3 contains 13 residues. Germline V gene sequence: CDR1 SGDLS, CDR2 YYNGEE. CDR3: CASSDGPGGEQYF. The CDR3 DNA reads as TGTGCCAGCAGCGATGGGCCGGGCGGGGAGCAGTACTTC.

There are a few counts of this clonotype. This rearrangement joins TRBV19 to TRBJ2-1; D gene ambiguous. The V end was cut by 1 base, the J end by 7 bases, with 17 bases between. This CDR3 region has 16 residues. Looked up from germline, CDR1 is LNHDA and CDR2 is SQIVND (reference sequence). The CDR3 DNA sequence: TGTGCCAGTAGTATAGGTACTACCCCCGGAAGAAATGAGCAGTTCTTC. This codes for CASSIGTTPGRNEQFF.

This clonotype was seen a handful of times. The chain is built from TRBV5-1 and TRBJ2-6; D is uncertain. CDR1 SGHRS and CDR2 YFSETQ come from the germline V gene. This CDR3 is 16 amino acids long. Between the trimmed V and J ends, which lost 5 bases and 0 bases, there was a span of 12 bases. CDR3 loop: CASSRWASSGANVLTF. The CDR3, as DNA: TGCGCCAGCAGTCGATGGGCGAGCTCTGGGGCCAACGTCCTGACTTTC.

This clonotype was seen only a few times. The chain has TRBV24-1 and TRBJ2-7, with D possibly matching TRBD1 (5 bases). Trimming removed 3 bases at V and 2 bases at J, with 13 bases between. Per the germline V gene, CDR1 is KGHDR and CDR2 is SFDVKD. CDR3 length equals 15 residues. This chain's CDR3 is CATSDQTATPYEQYF. CDR3 bases: TGTGCCACCAGTGATCAGACAGCTACACCCTACGAGCAGTACTTC.

The J gene is TRBJ2-7, the V gene TRBV18; D is undetermined. CDR1 and CDR2 (germline): KGHSH, LQKENI. The CDR3 runs 14 residues. V lost 5 bases and J 2 bases, leaving 13 bases between the germline ends. The DNA for the CDR3 is TGTGCCAGCTCATTCTCCGGCCAGGCCTACGAGCAGTACTTC. This translates into CASSFSGQAYEQYF.

There are a few counts of this clonotype. The chain uses TRBV12-3 or TRBV12-4 and TRBJ1-6, with 7 bases that match TRBD1. Trimming at V came to 3 bases and at J to 8 bases, leaving 4 bases not matched to a gene. This CDR3 contains 14 residues. CDR3 coding DNA: TGTGCCAGCAGTTTCTCAGGGGGAGATTCACCCCTCCACTTT. Amino acids: CASSFSGGDSPLHF.

This clonotype was recorded a few times. The chain uses TRBV6-5 and TRBJ2-1; the match to TRBD2 covers 14 bases. The V gene's germline CDR1 is MNHEY and CDR2 SVGAGI. CDR3 length: 18 residues. J was trimmed by 6 bases and V by 4 bases; bases with no gene match: 11. CDR3 in amino acids: CASSSQRGLAGVFNEQFF. The DNA of the CDR3 is TGTGCCAGCAGTTCCCAGCGGGGACTAGCGGGAGTTTTCAATGAGCAGTTCTTC.

The sample holds many counts of this clonotype. The chain employs TRBV9 and TRBJ2-3; 7 bases fit TRBD1. J was trimmed by 0 bases and V by 3 bases; bases with no gene match: 4. The germline CDR1 and CDR2 sequences are SGDLS and YYNGEE. The CDR3 runs 15 residues. The CDR3 reads CASSATGASTDTQYF. DNA of the CDR3: TGTGCCAGCAGCGCCACAGGGGCCAGCACAGATACGCAGTATTTT. The full variable domain, completed using reference TRBV9 and TRBJ2-3, is DSGVTQTPKHLITATGQRVTLRCSPRSGDLSVYWYQQSLDQGLQFLIQYYNGEERAKGNILERFSAQQFPDLHSELNLSSLELGDSALYFCASSATGASTDTQYFGPGTRLTVL.

This clonotype was recorded a few times. The chain has TRBV29-1 and TRBJ2-7; TRBD1 or TRBD2 may be the D gene (6 bases each). From germline, CDR1 is SQVTM and CDR2 ANQGSEA. This CDR3 spans 12 amino acids. V was trimmed by 7 bases and J by 5 bases, leaving 15 bases between them. CDR3 sequence: CSAGAGGHEQYF. As DNA, the CDR3 is TGCAGCGCCGGTGCCGGGGGCCACGAGCAGTACTTC.

The V call is TRBV30, the J call TRBJ2-3; 12 positions agree with TRBD2. The CDR3 consists of 16 residues. Germline loops: CDR1 GTSNPN, CDR2 SVGIG (reference sequence). The junction had 10 bases not matched to a gene; V was cut back by 3 bases and J by 6 bases. The CDR3 region has the DNA TGTGCCTGGAGCGGCGGGGGACTAGCGGGTTTTGATACGCAGTATTTT. Encoded protein: CAWSGGGLAGFDTQYF.

This clonotype was seen a few times. The rearrangement joins TRBV12-3 or TRBV12-4 to TRBJ2-5; 8 bases map to TRBD1. The ends lost 4 bases at V and 2 bases at J; junction bases unmatched: 6. The CDR3 is 15 residues long. CDR3 loop: CASSSNTGGQETQYF. The DNA of the CDR3 is TGTGCCAGCAGTTCTAACACAGGGGGGCAAGAGACCCAGTACTTC.

This clonotype was seen more than once but under ten times. The rearrangement links TRBV7-9 to TRBJ2-7, with D perhaps matching TRBD2 (6 bases). Germline V CDR1 and CDR2: SEHNR, FQNEAQ (reference sequence). The CDR3 covers 12 residues. Between the trimmed V and J ends, which lost 7 bases and 3 bases, there was a span of 10 bases. CDR3 loop: CASTGGGYEQYF. Written as DNA, the CDR3 is TGTGCCAGCACCGGGGGAGGCTACGAGCAGTACTTC.